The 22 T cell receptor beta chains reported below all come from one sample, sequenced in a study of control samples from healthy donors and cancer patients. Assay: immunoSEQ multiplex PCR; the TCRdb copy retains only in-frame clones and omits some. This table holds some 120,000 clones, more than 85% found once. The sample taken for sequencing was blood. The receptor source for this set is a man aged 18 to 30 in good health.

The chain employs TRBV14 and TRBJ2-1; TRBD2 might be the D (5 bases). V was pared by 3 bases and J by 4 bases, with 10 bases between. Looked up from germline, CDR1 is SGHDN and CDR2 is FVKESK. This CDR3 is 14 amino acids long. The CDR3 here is CASSQRAGYNEQFF. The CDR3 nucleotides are TGTGCCAGCAGCCAGCGGGCTGGATACAATGAGCAGTTCTTC.

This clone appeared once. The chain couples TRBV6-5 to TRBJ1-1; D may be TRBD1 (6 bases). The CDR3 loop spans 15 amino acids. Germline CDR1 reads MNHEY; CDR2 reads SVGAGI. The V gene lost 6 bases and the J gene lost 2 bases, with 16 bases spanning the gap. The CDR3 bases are TGTGCCAGCAGCCCGTCAGGGGCCATCAACACTGAAGCTTTCTTT. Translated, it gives CASSPSGAINTEAFF.

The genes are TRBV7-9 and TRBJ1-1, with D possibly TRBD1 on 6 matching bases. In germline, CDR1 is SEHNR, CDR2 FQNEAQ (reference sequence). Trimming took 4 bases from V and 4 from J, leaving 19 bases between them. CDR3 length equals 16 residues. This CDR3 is CASSSRAGGSGTEAFF. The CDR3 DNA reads TGTGCCAGCAGCTCGCGCGCGGGGGGCTCCGGCACTGAAGCTTTCTTT. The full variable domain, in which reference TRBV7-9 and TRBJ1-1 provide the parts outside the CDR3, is DTGVSQNPRHKITKRGQNVTFRCDPISEHNRLYWYRQTLGQGPEFLTYFQNEAQLEKSRLLSDRFSAERPKGSFSTLEIQRTEQGDSAMYLCASSSRAGGSGTEAFFGQGTRLTVV.

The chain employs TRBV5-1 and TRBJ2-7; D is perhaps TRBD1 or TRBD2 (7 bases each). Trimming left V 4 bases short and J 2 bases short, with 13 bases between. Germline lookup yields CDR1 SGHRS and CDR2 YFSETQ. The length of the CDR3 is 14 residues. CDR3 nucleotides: TGCGCCAGCAGCCGGGGGGACAGTCCCTACGAGCAGTACTTC. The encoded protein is CASSRGDSPYEQYF.

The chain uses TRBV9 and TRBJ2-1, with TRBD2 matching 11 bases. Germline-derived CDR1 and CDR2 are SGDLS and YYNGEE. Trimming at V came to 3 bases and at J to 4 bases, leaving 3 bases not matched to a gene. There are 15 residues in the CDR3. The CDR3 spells CASSGGTSGYNEQFF. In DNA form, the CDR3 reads TGTGCCAGCAGCGGGGGGACTAGCGGATACAATGAGCAGTTCTTC.

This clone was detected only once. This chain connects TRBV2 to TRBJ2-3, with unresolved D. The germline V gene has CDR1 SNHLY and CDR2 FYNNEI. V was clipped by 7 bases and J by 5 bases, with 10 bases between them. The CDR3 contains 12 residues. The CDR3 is CASIFAEDTQYF. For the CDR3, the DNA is TGTGCCAGCATTTTTGCGGAAGATACGCAGTATTTT.

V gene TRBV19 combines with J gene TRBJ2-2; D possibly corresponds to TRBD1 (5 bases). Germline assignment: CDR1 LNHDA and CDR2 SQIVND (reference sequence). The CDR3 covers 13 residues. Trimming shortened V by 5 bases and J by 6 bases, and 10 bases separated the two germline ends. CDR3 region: CASSPLQAGELFF. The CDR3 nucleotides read TGTGCCAGTAGTCCGTTACAGGCCGGGGAGCTGTTTTTT.

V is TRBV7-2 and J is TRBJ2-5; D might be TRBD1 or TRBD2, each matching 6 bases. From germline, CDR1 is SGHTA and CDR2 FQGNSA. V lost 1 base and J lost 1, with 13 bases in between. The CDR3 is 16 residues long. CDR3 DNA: TGTGCCAGCAGCTTAGATGGTGGGGGGCTCCAAGAGACCCAGTACTTC. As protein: CASSLDGGGLQETQYF.

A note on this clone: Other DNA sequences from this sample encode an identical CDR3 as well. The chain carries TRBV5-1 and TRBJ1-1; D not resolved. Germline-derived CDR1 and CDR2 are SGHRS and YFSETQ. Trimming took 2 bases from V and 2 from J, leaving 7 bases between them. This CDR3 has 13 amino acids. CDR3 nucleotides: TGCGCCAGCAGCTTCGGCGGAAACACTGAAGCTTTCTTT. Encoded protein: CASSFGGNTEAFF.

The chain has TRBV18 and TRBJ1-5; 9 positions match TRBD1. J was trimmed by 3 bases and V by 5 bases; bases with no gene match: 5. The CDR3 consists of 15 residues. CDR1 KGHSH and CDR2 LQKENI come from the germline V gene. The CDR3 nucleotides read TGTGCCAGCTCATTACAGGGGGCGAACAATCAGCCCCAGCATTTT. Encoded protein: CASSLQGANNQPQHF.

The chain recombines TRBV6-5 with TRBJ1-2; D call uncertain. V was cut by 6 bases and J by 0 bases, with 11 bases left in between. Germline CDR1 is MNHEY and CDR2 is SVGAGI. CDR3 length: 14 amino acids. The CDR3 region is CASRTREANYGYTF. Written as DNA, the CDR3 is TGTGCCAGCAGGACGAGGGAAGCTAACTATGGCTACACCTTC.

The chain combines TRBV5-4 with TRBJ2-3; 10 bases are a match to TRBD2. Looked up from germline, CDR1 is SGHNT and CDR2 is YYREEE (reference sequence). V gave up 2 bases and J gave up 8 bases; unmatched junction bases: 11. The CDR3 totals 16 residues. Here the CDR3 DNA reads TGTGCCAGCAGCTTTATCAGCGGGGGGGCAGAGGGTACGCAGTATTTT. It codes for CASSFISGGAEGTQYF.

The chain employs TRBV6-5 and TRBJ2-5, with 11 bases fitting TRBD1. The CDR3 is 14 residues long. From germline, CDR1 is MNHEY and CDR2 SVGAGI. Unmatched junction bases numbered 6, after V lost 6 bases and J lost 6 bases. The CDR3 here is CASRSRDRGKTQYF. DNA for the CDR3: TGTGCCAGCAGGTCCCGGGACAGGGGGAAGACCCAGTACTTC.

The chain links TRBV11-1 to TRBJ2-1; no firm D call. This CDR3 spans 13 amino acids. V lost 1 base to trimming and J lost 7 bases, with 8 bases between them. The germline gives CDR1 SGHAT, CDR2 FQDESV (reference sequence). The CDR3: CASSLGIINEQFF. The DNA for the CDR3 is TGTGCCAGCAGCTTAGGCATAATAAATGAGCAGTTCTTC. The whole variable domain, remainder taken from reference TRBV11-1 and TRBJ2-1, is EAEVAQSPRYKITEKSQAVAFWCDPISGHATLYWYRQILGQGPELLVQFQDESVVDDSQLPKDRFSAERLKGVDSTLKIQPAELGDSAMYLCASSLGIINEQFFGPGTRLTVL.

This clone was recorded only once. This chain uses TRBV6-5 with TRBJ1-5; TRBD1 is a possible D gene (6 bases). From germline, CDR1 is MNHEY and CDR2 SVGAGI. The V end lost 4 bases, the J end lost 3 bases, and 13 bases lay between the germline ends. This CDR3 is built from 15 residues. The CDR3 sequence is CASSSGQVPNQPQHF. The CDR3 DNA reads TGTGCCAGCAGTTCGGGACAAGTTCCCAATCAGCCCCAGCATTTT.

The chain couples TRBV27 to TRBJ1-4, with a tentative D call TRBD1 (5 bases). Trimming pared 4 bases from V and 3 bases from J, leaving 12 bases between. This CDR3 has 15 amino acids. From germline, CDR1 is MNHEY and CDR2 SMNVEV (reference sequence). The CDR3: CASSWGGRANEKLFF. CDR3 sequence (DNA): TGTGCCAGCAGTTGGGGGGGAAGAGCTAATGAAAAACTGTTTTTT.

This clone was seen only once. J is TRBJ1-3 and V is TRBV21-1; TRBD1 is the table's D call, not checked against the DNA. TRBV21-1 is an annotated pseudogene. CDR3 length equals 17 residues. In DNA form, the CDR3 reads TGTGCCAGCAGCAACTTTACACAGGACCAAACTGGAAACACCATATATTTT. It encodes CASSNFTQDQTGNTIYF.

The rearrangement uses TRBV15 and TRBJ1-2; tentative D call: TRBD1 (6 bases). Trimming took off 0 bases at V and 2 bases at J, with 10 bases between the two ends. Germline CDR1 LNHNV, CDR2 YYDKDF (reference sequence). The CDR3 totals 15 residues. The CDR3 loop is CATSRDRGGNYGYTF. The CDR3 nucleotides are TGTGCCACCAGCAGAGATCGAGGGGGGAACTATGGCTACACCTTC.

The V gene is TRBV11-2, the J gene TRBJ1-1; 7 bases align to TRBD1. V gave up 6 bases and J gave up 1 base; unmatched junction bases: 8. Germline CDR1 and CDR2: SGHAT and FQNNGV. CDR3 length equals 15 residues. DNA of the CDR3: TGTGCCAGCAGTTCTCCCGGGACAGCGAACACTGAAGCTTTCTTT. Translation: CASSSPGTANTEAFF.

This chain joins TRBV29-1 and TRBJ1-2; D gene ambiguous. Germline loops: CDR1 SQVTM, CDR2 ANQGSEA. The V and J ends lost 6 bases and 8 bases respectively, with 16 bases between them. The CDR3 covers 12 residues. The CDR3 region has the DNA TGCAGCGTACGCCGGGCCCTCTTCGGCTACACCTTC. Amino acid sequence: CSVRRALFGYTF.

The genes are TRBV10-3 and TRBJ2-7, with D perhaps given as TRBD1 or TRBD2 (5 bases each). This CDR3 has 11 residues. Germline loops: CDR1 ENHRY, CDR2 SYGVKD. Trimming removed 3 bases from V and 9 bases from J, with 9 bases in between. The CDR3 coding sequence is TGTGCCATCAGTGAAGTGGGGGTGCAGTACTTC. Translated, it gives CAISEVGVQYF.

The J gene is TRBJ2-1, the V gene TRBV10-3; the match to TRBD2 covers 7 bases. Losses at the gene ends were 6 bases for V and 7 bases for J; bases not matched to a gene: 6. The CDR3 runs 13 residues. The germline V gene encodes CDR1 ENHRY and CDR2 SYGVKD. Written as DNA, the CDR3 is TGTGCCATCAGGGCGGGGGAAGAAAATGAGCAGTTCTTC. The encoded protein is CAIRAGEENEQFF.